This T cell receptor beta chain was captured by sequencing in a study of blood T cell repertoires in COVID-19. The CDR3 is 17 residues long. V was shortened by 4 bases and J by 0 bases, with 13 bases between the two germline ends. Germline CDR1 reads MNHEY; CDR2 reads SMNVEV (reference sequence). Original handling: The assay estimated nucleated cells by amplifying reference gene primers. Sequencing used immunoSEQ multiplex PCR; TCRdb keeps in-frame clones, though not all of them. The DNA was the basis for D and trimming; V, J and clone size are from that table. The top ten hold over 9% of the sample, which has roughly 310,000 clones, approximately 90% seen once. This clone has just one count.

This chain joins TRBV27 and TRBJ2-6, with D possibly being TRBD1 (5 bases). Material for sequencing was PBMCs or T cells enriched from blood (not recorded which). The receptor was derived from a woman aged 40 to 49 who had recovered from COVID-19. The CDR3 region is CASSSRQTSSGANVLTF. DNA for the CDR3: TGTGCCAGCAGTTCCAGACAGACTTCCTCTGGGGCCAACGTCCTGACTTTC.